The clone carrying this T cell receptor beta chain has a count of ten or more. TCR alpha and beta CDR3 regions were amplified from RNA using iRepertoire nested multiplex PCR. TCRdb ran MiXCR on the multiplex PCR reads and lists one entry per CDR3 protein. The sample yields 100,000 to 150,000 distinct CDR3 sequences, roughly a quarter seen once. This sample is part of a study of glioma-infiltrating T cells. Trimming removed 2 bases at V and 5 bases at J, with 12 bases between. CDR1 is MDHEN, CDR2 SYDVKM, per germline. The CDR3 runs 14 residues. The genes are TRBV28 and TRBJ2-5, with D perhaps being TRBD1 or TRBD2 (5 bases each). The origin of this receptor is a human donor with low-grade glioma or glioblastoma, undergoing nonglioma brain surgery, or in good health (not recorded which). The specimen was glioma tissue, nonneoplastic brain tissue, or PBMCs (not recorded which). CDR3 nucleotides: TGTGCCAGCAGTTTAACGGGACCAACGGAGACCCAGTACTTC. This codes for CASSLTGPTETQYF.